This entry lists 10 T cell receptor beta chains sequenced from one sample in a study of T cells after yellow fever vaccination. TCRdb called the 5' RACE reads again in MiXCR, with one record for every CDR3 protein. The profile covers 600,000 to 750,000 distinct CDR3 sequences, with more than 9% appearing a single time and under 15% taken by the ten largest. This sample comprised PBMCs, obtained on the day of the yellow fever booster vaccination. The source is a man younger than 40 who received the YFV17D yellow fever vaccine.

This chain uses TRBV4-3 with TRBJ2-4, with 8 bases aligning to TRBD1. The CDR3 sequence is 17 residues long. J lost 1 base, V lost 2 bases, and 7 bases had no gene match. Germline V lookup: CDR1 LGHNA, CDR2 YSLEER. In nucleotides, the CDR3 is TGCGCCAGCAGCCAATCGCTCCGGGACAGGGCCAAAAACATTCAGTACTTC. It codes for CASSQSLRDRAKNIQYF.

The chain carries TRBV5-1 and TRBJ2-5, with 7 bases aligning to TRBD1. The CDR3 is made up of 14 amino acids. V was pared by 4 bases and J by 2 bases, with 5 bases of the junction left unmatched. Germline V gives CDR1 SGHRS, CDR2 YFSETQ. CDR3 DNA sequence: TGCGCCAGCAGCGTACAGGGGATGCAAGAGACCCAGTACTTC. This gives the protein CASSVQGMQETQYF.

This clonotype was counted many times. V is TRBV14 and J is TRBJ2-3; possibly TRBD2 for D (6 bases). Trimming shortened V by 4 bases and J by 8 bases, and 16 bases separated the two germline ends. The CDR3 totals 14 residues. The germline gives CDR1 SGHDN, CDR2 FVKESK. The chain's CDR3 is CASSRLGGAGTQYF. DNA for the CDR3: TGTGCCAGCAGCCGTCTCGGAGGGGCGGGTACGCAGTATTTT.

J is TRBJ1-5 and V is TRBV2; D uncertain. Per the germline V gene, CDR1 is SNHLY and CDR2 is FYNNEI. CDR3 length equals 12 residues. The ends were cut back, 7 bases at V and 7 bases at J, with 11 bases in the middle. Here the CDR3 DNA reads TGTGCCAGCACTTCAGGCGGGCAGCCCCAGCATTTT. This sequence encodes CASTSGGQPQHF.

The chain is built from TRBV27 and TRBJ2-4, with 9 bases that match TRBD2. Germline CDR1 MNHEY, CDR2 SMNVEV (reference sequence). V shed 5 bases, J shed 2 bases, and the junction held 4 bases outside the gene matches. The CDR3 totals 15 residues. CDR3 residues: CASSSGGNTKNIQYF. As DNA, the CDR3 is TGTGCCAGCAGTAGCGGGGGGAACACCAAAAACATTCAGTACTTC.

The table lists this clonotype with a few counts. The gene calls are TRBV20-1 and TRBJ1-3, with TRBD1 as a possible D gene (6 bases). Looked up from germline, CDR1 is DFQATT and CDR2 is SNEGSKA (reference sequence). This CDR3 has 15 amino acids. Trimming removed 3 bases at V and 3 bases at J, with 15 bases between. The DNA for the CDR3 is TGCAGTGCTAGTGGTCAGGGGAACGTTGGAAACACCATATATTTT. Its protein is CSASGQGNVGNTIYF.

The chain recombines TRBV1 with TRBJ2-5; the table's D gene call, TRBD2, was not cross checked with the DNA. TRBV1 is given as a pseudogene. This CDR3 contains 15 residues. The CDR3 sequence is CTSRNILAGLETQYF. The CDR3 DNA sequence: TGCACCAGCAGAAACATACTAGCGGGCCTAGAGACCCAGTACTTC.

The chain uses TRBV14 and TRBJ2-7, with D possibly TRBD2 on 6 matching bases. CDR1 SGHDN and CDR2 FVKESK come from the germline V gene. CDR3 length: 16 amino acids. Trimming removed 4 bases at V and 1 base at J, with 17 bases between. This chain's CDR3 is CASSRRTERGSYEQYF. DNA for the CDR3: TGTGCCAGCAGCCGGAGAACTGAACGGGGGTCCTACGAGCAGTACTTC.

This clonotype showed up just a few times. This chain joins TRBV5-1 and TRBJ2-7; TRBD1 aligns across 7 bases. The CDR3 is 13 residues long. The V gene end was trimmed by 3 bases and the J gene end by 4 bases; junction bases not matched to a gene: 4. Germline CDR1 and CDR2: SGHRS and YFSETQ. CDR3 bases: TGCGCCAGCAGCTCGACAGGGAGATACGAGCAGTACTTC. Translation: CASSSTGRYEQYF.

The chain recombines TRBV9 with TRBJ2-3; no clear D gene. Trimming left V 8 bases short and J 2 bases short, with 12 bases between. CDR1 and CDR2 (germline): SGDLS, YYNGEE. The CDR3 contains 13 residues. CDR3 coding DNA: TGTGCCAGTTCACGGGCCATCACAGATACGCAGTATTTT. Translation gives CASSRAITDTQYF.